What follows describes a single T cell receptor (beta chain). There is no known antigen for this receptor. The CDR3, cysteine through phenylalanine, is 11 amino acids long. DNA was not recorded. Looking up the germline V gene (reference sequence) yields CDR1 GTSNPN and CDR2 SVGIG. Receptor amplification or capture employed bulk RNA-seq. The TruSeq Stranded RNA sample prep kit was used to generate libraries of poly-A-enriched mRNA from an input of around 1 ug total RNA. Each sample was sequenced in triplicate using paired-end sequencing on a HiSeq 2500. RNA-seq read length was 125 nucleotides per mate. The authors processed their data as follows. Reads were trimmed and aligned to hg38 with STAR v2.7, with quality control by FASTQC, RSeQC and multiqc. Salmon 0.14.1 was used to quantify gene expression levels as transcripts per million (TPM). Principal component analysis suggested that trial, library batch, sequencing batch, treatment regimen and sex did not drive transcriptomic profiles. Once TCRdb had reprocessed the reads, it stored one entry per CDR3 protein sequence and supplied no DNA. These V and J calls originate from TCRdb's pipeline instead of the authors' own analysis. This sample comprises around 310 distinct CDR3 sequences, approximately 90% of them detected only once. In total, the top ten clones hold roughly 20% of the sample.

This entry belongs to a study of alternative splicing in chronic myeloid leukemia remission (dated by TCRdb to 2019 to 2021). As for the study more broadly: Remission specimens from the trials were collected at major or complete molecular response, at 12 or 24 months of TKI therapy. RNA sequencing was used to profile peripheral blood obtained from chronic-phase CML patients at diagnosis and at remission, and the resulting profiles were compared with those of healthy donors. About 10 diagnostic specimens, together with matched remission specimens, were obtained from the RESIST (imatinib), ENESTxtnd (nilotinib) and PINNACLE (nilotinib plus pegylated interferon) trials. Median ages were almost 55 years at diagnosis, roughly 56 at remission and around 35 for healthy controls. Total leukocytes from peripheral blood collected in EDTA were used as the trial diagnostic specimens. Nine CML samples, seven diagnostic and two matched remission, were obtained from the French Persistem study. In terms of female/male counts, the diagnosis samples were 11/5, the remission samples were 8/3 and the controls were 2/4. For diagnosis, remission and control samples alike, total RNA was extracted from peripheral blood mononuclear cells using Trizol. Overall study outcomes, separate from this receptor: At remission, blood cell composition had been reconfigured so that it resembled normal controls enriched in lymphoid cells. Blood cell composition differed strongly depending on the timepoint, moving from an enrichment of myeloid progenitors at diagnosis to an enrichment of mature lymphoid cells at remission.

What this sample's time point label stands for: major or complete molecular response after front-line TKI therapy. Roughly 17 CML patients made up the patient cohort, and matched post-remission samples were retrieved for a subset of those patients. This chain joins TRBV30 to TRBJ1-1. The TCR was taken from an adult with chronic myeloid leukemia. The specimen comprised PBMCs or total blood leukocytes (not recorded which), sampled during remission. The CDR3 region reads CAWSTRRLAFF.